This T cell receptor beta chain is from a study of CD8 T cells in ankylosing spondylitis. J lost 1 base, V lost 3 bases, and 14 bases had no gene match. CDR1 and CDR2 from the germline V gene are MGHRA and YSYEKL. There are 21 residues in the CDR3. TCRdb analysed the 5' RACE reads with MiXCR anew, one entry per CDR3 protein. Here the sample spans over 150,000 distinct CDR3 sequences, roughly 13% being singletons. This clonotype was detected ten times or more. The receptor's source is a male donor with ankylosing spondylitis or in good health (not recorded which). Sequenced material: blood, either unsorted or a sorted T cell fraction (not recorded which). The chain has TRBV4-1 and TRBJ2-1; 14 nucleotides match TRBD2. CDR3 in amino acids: CASSQAGLAGVVERSYNEQFF. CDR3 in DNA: TGCGCCAGCAGCCAGGCGGGACTAGCGGGGGTCGTCGAAAGGTCCTACAATGAGCAGTTCTTC.